The clone carrying this TCR beta chain occurred a few times. This specimen includes other DNA sequences encoding the same CDR3. These data originate in a study of CD8+ T cells in alopecia areata. RNA was extracted and reverse transcribed into cDNA as the sequencing template. Assay used: immunoSEQ multiplex PCR; TCRdb lists only in-frame clones, some missing. The table records roughly 200,000 clones, about 63% of them present only once. CDR3 size: 10 residues. The V end lost 3 bases, the J end lost 7 bases, and 6 bases lay between the germline ends. The V gene's germline CDR1 is SQVTM and CDR2 ANQGSEA. The source of this sequence is a human donor with alopecia areata. V gene TRBV29-1 combines with J gene TRBJ1-2; D is undetermined. The input for sequencing was CD4+ T cells sorted from blood, taken at week 0. The CDR3 loop is CSVEEGGYTF. In DNA form, the CDR3 reads TGCAGCGTTGAGGAAGGTGGCTACACCTTC.